This T cell receptor (beta chain) was documented in a study of cytomegalovirus exposure and HLA in healthy donors. This clone has more than one count but fewer than ten. The primer mix had 60 Vbeta and 13 Jbeta primers. TCRdb's table, derived via immunoSEQ multiplex PCR, lists solely in-frame clones and lacks some. Seen here are some 85,000 clones, around 78% observed once, and the top ten hold around 4.3%. Material: PBMCs. This TCR came from a woman aged 40 to 49 in good health and CMV-seropositive.

CDR3: CASSLGLAGSNEQYF. The CDR3 DNA is TGTGCCAGCAGCCTAGGGCTAGCGGGATCAAATGAGCAGTACTTC. The chain uses TRBV11-3 and TRBJ2-7, with TRBD2 matching 9 bases. V trimming: 5 bases; J trimming: 7 bases; junction bases outside the gene matches: 12. This CDR3 comprises 15 residues. Germline CDR1 reads SGHNT; CDR2 reads YENEEA.